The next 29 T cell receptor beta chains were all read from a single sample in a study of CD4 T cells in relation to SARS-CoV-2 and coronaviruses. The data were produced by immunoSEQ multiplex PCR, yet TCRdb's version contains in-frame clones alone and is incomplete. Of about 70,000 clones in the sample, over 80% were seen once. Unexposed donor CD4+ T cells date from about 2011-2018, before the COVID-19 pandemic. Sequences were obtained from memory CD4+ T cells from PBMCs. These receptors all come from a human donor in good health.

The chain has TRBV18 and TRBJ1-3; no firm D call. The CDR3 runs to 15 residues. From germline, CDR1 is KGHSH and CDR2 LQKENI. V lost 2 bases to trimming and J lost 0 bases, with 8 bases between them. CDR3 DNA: TGTGCCAGCTCACCAACCGAAATCTCTGGAAACACCATATATTTT. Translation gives CASSPTEISGNTIYF.

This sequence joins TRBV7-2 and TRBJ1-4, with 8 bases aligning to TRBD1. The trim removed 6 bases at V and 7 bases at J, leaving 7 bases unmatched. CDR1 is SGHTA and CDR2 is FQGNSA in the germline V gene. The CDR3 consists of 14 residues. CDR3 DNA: TGTGCCAGCAGATTAAGGACAGGGATTGAAAAACTGTTTTTT. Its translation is CASRLRTGIEKLFF.

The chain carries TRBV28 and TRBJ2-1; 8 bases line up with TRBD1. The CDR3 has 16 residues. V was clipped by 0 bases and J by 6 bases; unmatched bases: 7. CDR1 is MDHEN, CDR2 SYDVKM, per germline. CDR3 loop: CASSLWGQGAVNEQFF. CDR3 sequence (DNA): TGTGCCAGCAGTTTATGGGGGCAGGGGGCGGTCAATGAGCAGTTCTTC.

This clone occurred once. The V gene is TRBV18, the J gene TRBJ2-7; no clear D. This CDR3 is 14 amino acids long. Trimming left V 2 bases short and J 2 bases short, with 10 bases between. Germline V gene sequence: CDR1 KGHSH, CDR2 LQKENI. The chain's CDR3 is CASSPNAATYEQYF. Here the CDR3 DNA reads TGTGCCAGCTCACCAAACGCGGCTACCTACGAGCAGTACTTC.

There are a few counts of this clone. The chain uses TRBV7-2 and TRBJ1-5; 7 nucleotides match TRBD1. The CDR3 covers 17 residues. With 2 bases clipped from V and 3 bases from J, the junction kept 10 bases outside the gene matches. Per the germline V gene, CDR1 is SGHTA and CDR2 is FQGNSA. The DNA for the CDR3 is TGTGCCAGCAGCTTAATCCCGACAGGGAGCGCCAATCAGCCCCAGCATTTT. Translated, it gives CASSLIPTGSANQPQHF.

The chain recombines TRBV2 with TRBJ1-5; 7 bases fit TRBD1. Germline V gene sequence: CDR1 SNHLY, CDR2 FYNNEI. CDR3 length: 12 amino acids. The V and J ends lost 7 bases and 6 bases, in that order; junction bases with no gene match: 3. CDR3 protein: CASTRGTQPQHF. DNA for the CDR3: TGTGCCAGCACCAGGGGGACTCAGCCCCAGCATTTT.

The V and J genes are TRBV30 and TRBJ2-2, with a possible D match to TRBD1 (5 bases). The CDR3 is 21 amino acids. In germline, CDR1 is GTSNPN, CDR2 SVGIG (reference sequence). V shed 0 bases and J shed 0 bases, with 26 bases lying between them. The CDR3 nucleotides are TGTGCCTGGAGTGTACTCCACAGGTCCAATAATTTCAACGCGAACACCGGGGAGCTGTTTTTT. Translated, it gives CAWSVLHRSNNFNANTGELFF.

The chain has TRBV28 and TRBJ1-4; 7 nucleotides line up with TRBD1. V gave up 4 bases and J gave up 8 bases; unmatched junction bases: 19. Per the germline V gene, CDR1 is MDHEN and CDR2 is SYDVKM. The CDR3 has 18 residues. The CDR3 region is CASSSNKVETGQGEKLFF. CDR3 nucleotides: TGTGCCAGCAGTTCCAATAAAGTCGAGACAGGGCAGGGAGAAAAACTGTTTTTT.

This CDR3 reads CASSLFAGSAGELFF. CDR3 coding DNA: TGTGCCAGCAGCTTATTTGCGGGGAGTGCCGGGGAGCTGTTTTTT. This chain links TRBV7-9 with TRBJ2-2, with D possibly being TRBD2 (6 bases). Germline CDR1 and CDR2: SEHNR and FQNEAQ (reference sequence). Deletions cut 2 bases from V and 6 bases from J, with 13 bases between. The CDR3 consists of 15 residues.

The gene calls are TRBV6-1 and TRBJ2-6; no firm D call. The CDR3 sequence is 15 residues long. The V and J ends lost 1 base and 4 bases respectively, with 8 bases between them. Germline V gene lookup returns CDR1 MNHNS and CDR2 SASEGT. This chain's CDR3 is CASSEGVAGANVLTF. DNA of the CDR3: TGTGCCAGCAGTGAAGGGGTTGCAGGGGCCAACGTCCTGACTTTC.

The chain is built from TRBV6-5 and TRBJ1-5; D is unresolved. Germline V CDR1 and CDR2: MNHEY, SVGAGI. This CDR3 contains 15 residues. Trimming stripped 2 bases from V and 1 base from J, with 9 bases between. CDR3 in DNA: TGTGCCAGCAGTTACAAGGCAGAAAGCAATCAGCCCCAGCATTTT. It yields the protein CASSYKAESNQPQHF.

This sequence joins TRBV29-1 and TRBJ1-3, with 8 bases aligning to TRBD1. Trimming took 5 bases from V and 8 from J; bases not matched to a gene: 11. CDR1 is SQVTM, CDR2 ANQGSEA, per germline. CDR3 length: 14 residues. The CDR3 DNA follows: TGCAGCGTTACCAGGGGGCAGTTTTCGGACACCATATATTTT. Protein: CSVTRGQFSDTIYF. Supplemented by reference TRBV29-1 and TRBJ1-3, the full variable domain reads SAVISQKPSRDICQRGTSLTIQCQVDSQVTMMFWYRQQPGQSLTLIATANQGSEATYESGFVIDKFPISRPNLTFSTLTVSNMSPEDSSIYLCSVTRGQFSDTIYFGEGSWLTVV.

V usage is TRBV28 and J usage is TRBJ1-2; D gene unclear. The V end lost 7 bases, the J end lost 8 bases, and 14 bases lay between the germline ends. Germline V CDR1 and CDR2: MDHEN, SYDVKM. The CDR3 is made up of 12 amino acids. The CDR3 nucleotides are TGTGCCAGCACGGGTCTGGTGGCGGGCTACACCTTC. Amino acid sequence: CASTGLVAGYTF.

The CDR3 spells CASSFSPGPQKETQYF. CDR3 in DNA: TGTGCCAGCAGCTTTTCCCCCGGTCCCCAAAAGGAGACCCAGTACTTC. The V and J genes are TRBV7-2 and TRBJ2-5; no definite D call. Germline V gives CDR1 SGHTA, CDR2 FQGNSA. The CDR3 loop spans 16 amino acids. Trimming removed 3 bases from V and 5 bases from J, with 19 bases in between.

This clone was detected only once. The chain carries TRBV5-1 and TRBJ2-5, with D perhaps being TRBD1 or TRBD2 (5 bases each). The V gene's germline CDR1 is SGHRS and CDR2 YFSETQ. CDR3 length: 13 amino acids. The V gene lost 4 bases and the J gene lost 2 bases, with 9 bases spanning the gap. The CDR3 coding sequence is TGCGCCAGCAGCCAGGGAGTTCAAGAGACCCAGTACTTC. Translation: CASSQGVQETQYF.

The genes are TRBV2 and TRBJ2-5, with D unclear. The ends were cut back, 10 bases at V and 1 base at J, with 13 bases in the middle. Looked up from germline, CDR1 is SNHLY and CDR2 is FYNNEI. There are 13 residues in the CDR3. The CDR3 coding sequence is TGTGCCACCTCCTGGTACCGCCAAGAGACCCAGTACTTC. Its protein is CATSWYRQETQYF.

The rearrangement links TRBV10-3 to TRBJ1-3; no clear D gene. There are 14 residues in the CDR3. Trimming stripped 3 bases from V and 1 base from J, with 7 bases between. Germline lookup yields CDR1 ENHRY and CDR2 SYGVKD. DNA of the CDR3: TGTGCCATCAGTGATTGGGAATCTGGAAACACCATATATTTT. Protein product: CAISDWESGNTIYF.

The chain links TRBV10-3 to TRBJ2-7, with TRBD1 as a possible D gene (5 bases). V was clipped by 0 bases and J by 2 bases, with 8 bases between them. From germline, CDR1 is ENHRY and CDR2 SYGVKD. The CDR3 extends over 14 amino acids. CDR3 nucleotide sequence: TGTGCCATCAGTGAGTCTACAGGTACCTACGAGCAGTACTTC. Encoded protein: CAISESTGTYEQYF.

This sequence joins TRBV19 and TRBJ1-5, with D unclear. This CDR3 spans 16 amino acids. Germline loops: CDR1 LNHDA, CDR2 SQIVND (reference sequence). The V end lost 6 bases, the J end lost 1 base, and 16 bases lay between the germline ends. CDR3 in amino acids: CASSDTAIGSNQPQHF. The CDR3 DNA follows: TGTGCCAGTAGCGACACTGCCATTGGAAGCAATCAGCCCCAGCATTTT.

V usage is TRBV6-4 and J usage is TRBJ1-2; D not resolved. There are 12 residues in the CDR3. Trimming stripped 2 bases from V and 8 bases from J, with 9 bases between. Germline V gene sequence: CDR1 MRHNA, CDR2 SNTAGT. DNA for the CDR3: TGTGCCAGCAGTGACAGATCGTCCGGCTACACCTTC. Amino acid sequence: CASSDRSSGYTF.

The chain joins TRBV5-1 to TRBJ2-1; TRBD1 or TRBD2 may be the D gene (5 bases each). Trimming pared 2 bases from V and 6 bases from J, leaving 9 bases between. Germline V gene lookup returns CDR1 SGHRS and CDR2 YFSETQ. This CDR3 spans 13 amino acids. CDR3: CASSFGALNEQFF. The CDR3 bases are TGCGCCAGCAGCTTCGGGGCTCTCAATGAGCAGTTCTTC. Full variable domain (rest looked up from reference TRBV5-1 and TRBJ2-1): KAGVTQTPRYLIKTRGQQVTLSCSPISGHRSVSWYQQTPGQGLQFLFEYFSETQRNKGNFPGRFSGRQFSNSRSEMNVSTLELGDSALYLCASSFGALNEQFFGPGTRLTVL.

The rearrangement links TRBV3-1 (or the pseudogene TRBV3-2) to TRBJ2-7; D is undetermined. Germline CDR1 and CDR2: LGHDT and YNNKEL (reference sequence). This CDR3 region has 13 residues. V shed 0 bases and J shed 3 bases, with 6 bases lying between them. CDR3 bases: TGTGCCAGCAGCCAAGAGGGCAGCTACGAGCAGTACTTC. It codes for CASSQEGSYEQYF.

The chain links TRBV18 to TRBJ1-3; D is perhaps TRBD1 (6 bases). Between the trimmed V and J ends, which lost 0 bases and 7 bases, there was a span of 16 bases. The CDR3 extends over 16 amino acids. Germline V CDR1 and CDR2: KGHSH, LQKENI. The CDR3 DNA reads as TGTGCCAGCTCACCACCATCAGGGGAAGAGGGCAACACCATATATTTT. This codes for CASSPPSGEEGNTIYF.

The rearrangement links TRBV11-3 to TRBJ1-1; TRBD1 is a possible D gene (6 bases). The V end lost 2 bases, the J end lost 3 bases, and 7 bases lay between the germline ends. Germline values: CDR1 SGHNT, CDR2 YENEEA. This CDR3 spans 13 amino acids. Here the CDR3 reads CASSLQGYTEAFF. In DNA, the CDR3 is TGTGCCAGCAGCTTACAGGGGTACACTGAAGCTTTCTTT.

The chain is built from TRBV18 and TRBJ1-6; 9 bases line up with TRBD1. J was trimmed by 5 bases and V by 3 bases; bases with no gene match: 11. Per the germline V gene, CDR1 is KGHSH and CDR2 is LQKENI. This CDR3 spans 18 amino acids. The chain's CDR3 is CASSPNSGQGIDNSPLHF. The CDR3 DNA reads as TGTGCCAGCTCACCCAACTCCGGACAGGGGATAGATAATTCACCCCTCCACTTT.

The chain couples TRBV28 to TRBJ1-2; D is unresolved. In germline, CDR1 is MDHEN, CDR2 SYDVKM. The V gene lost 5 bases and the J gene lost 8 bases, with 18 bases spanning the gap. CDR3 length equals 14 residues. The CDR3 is CASSPRPDAMGYTF. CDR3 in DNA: TGTGCCAGCAGTCCCAGGCCCGATGCTATGGGCTACACCTTC.

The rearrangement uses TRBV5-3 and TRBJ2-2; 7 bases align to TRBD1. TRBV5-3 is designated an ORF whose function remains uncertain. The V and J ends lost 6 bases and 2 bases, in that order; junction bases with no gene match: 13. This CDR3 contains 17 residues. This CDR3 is CARKFVDRVGNTGELFF. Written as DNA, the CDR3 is TGTGCCAGAAAGTTCGTCGACAGGGTAGGTAACACCGGGGAGCTGTTTTTT.

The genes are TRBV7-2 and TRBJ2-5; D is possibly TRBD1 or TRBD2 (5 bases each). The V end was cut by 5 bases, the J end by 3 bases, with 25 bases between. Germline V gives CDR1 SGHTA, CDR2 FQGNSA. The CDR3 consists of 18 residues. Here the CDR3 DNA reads TGTGCCAGCAGCAACCGGGACCGGGGCCCACTGGAGAAAGAGACCCAGTACTTC. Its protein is CASSNRDRGPLEKETQYF.

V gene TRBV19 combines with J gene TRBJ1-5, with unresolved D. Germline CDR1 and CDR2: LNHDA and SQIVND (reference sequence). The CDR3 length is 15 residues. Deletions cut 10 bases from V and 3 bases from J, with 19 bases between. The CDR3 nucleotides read TGTGCCACCACCCCCTCGTGGGCTCCCAATCAGCCCCAGCATTTT. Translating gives CATTPSWAPNQPQHF.